What follows describes a single T cell receptor (beta chain). What this receptor recognizes is not known. No much larger clone exists at a distance of one base, and base qualities are not known. This sample was taken from a study of T cell changes during pregnancy in multiple sclerosis (dated by TCRdb to the late 2010s). As for the study more broadly: The study looked at changes in the T cell repertoire across pregnancy in women with multiple sclerosis.

The method behind the library was the immunoSEQ multiplex PCR assay. TCRdb stores this immuneACCESS table with in-frame sequences only. Part of the clones is absent; in the studies checked, under half of the shortfall reflects unresolved V genes, and no reason is known for the rest. The sample records around 69,000 clones, around nine tenths of which are singletons. The ten largest clones add up to approximately 1.2% of the sample. The sample here was peripheral blood, taken in the third trimester of pregnancy. This TCR came from a female donor with multiple sclerosis, enrolled in a pregnancy study.

The DNA reads as follows: TGTGCCAGCAGCACACAGGGAAAAACTCAGCCCCAGCATTTT. Protein translation: CASSTQGKTQPQHF. The chain joins TRBV21-1 to TRBJ1-5; the table names TRBD1, a call not compared with the DNA. TRBV21-1 corresponds to a pseudogene. The CDR3 spans 14 residues, from the cysteine through the phenylalanine. Only CDR3 DNA is held: 42 bases, read in frame from base 1.